This TCR beta chain was observed in a study of blood T cell repertoires in COVID-19. Profiling relied on immunoSEQ multiplex PCR, and the TCRdb table lists in-frame clones only, not all of them. The sample holds over 45,000 clones; approximately 83% are singletons and the top ten take 2.5% to 3%. The V and J ends lost 6 bases and 8 bases respectively, with 20 bases between them. The V gene's germline CDR1 is MNHEY and CDR2 SVGAGI. The CDR3 has 15 residues. The sequence derives from a woman aged 80 or over with acute or convalescent COVID-19. Sequencing input: peripheral blood. The chain is built from TRBV6-5 and TRBJ2-4; D is perhaps TRBD2 (6 bases). The CDR3 DNA is TGTGCCAGCAGAGCCGGGACTTTGGGTTGGGACATTCAGTACTTC. Amino acid sequence: CASRAGTLGWDIQYF.